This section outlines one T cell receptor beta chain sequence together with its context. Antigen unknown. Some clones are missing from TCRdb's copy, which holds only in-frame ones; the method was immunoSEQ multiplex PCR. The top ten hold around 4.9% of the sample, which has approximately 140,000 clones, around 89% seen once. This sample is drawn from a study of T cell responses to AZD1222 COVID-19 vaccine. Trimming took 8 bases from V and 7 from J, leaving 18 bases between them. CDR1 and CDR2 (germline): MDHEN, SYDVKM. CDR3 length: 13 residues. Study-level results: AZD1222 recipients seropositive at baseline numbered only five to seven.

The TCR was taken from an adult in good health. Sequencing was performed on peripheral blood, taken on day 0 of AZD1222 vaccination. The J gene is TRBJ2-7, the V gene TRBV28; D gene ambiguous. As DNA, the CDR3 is TGTGCCAGCTTGGCGGAAGCCCGCCGGGAGCAGTACTTC. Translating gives CASLAEARREQYF.